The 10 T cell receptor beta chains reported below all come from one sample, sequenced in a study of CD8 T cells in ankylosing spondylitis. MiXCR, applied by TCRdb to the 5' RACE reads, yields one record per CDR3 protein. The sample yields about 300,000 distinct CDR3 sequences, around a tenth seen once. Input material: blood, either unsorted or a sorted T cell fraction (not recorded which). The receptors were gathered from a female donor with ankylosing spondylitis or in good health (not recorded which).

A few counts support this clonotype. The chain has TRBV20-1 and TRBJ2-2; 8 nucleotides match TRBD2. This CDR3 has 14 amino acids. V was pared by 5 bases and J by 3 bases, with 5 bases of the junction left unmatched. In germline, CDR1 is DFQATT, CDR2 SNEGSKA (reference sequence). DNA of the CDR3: TGCAGTGCTGATAGGGGACTAGACACCGGGGAGCTGTTTTTT. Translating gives CSADRGLDTGELFF.

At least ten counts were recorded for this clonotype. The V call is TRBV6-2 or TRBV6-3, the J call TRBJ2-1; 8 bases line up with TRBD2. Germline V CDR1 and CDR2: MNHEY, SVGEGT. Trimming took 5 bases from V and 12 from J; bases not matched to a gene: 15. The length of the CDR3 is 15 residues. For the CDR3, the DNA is TGTGCCAGCAGTACGGGTCGGGAGGGCGCAATGAGGCAGTTCTTC. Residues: CASSTGREGAMRQFF.

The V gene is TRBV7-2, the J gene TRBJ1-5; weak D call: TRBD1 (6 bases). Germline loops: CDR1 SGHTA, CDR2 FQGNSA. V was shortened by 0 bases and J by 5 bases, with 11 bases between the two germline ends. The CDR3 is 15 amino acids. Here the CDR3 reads CASSLASDRYQPQHF. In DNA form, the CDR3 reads TGTGCCAGCAGCTTAGCATCCGACAGGTATCAGCCCCAGCATTTT.

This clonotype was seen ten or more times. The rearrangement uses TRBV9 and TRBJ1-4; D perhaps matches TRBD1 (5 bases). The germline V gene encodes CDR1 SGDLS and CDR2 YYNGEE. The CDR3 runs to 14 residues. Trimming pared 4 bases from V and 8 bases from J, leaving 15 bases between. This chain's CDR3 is CASSFRAGFEKLFF. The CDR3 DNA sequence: TGTGCCAGCAGCTTCAGGGCTGGATTCGAAAAACTGTTTTTT. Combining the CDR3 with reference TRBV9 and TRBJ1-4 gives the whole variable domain DSGVTQTPKHLITATGQRVTLRCSPRSGDLSVYWYQQSLDQGLQFLIQYYNGEERAKGNILERFSAQQFPDLHSELNLSSLELGDSALYFCASSFRAGFEKLFFGSGTQLSVL.

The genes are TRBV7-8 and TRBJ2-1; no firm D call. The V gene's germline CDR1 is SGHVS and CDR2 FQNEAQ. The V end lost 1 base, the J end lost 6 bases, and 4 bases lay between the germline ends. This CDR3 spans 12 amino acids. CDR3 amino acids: CASSLEPNEQFF. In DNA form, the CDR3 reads TGTGCCAGCAGCTTAGAACCCAATGAGCAGTTCTTC.

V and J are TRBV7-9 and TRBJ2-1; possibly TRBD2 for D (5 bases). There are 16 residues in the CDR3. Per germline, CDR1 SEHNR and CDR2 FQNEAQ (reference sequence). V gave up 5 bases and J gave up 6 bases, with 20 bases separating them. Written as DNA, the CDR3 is TGTGCCAGCAGCCCAGAATTATCTGGACTGCTCAATGAGCAGTTCTTC. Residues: CASSPELSGLLNEQFF.

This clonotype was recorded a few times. CDR3 protein: CASGDSGRAPEQFF. DNA of the CDR3: TGCGCCAGCGGAGATAGCGGGAGGGCCCCTGAGCAGTTCTTC. The chain carries TRBV5-1 and TRBJ2-1, with TRBD2 identical over 11 bases. This CDR3 comprises 14 residues. Trimming removed 7 bases from V and 9 bases from J; junction bases left unmatched: 9. Germline CDR1 reads SGHRS; CDR2 reads YFSETQ.

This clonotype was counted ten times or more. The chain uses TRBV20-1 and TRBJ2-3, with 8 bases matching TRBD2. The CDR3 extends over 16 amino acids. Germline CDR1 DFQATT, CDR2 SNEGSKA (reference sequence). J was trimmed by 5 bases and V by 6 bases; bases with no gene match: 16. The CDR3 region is CSALPLGGRPGDTQYF. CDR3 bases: TGCAGTGCCCTGCCTTTGGGCGGGAGGCCCGGAGATACGCAGTATTTT.

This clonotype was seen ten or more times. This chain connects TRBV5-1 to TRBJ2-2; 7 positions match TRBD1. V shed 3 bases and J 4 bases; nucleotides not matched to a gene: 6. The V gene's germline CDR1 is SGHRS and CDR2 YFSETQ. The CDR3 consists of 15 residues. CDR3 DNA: TGCGCCAGCAGCTCCACAACAGGGGCCACCGGGGAGCTGTTTTTT. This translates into CASSSTTGATGELFF.

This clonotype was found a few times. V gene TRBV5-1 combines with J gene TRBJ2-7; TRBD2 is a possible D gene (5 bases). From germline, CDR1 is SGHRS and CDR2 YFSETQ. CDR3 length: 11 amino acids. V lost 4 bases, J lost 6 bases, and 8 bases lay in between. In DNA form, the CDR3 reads TGCGCCAGCAGCGCAGAGGGCGAGCAGTACTTC. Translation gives CASSAEGEQYF.